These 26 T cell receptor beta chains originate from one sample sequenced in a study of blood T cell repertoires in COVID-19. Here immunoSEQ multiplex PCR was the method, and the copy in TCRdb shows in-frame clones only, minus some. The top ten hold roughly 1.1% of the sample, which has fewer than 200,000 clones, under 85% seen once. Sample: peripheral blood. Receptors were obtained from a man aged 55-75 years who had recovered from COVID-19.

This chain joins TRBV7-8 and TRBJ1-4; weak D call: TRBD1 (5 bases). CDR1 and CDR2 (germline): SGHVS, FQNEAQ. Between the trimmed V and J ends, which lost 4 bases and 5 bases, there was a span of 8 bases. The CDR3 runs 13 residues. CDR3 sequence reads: CASSWGPNEKLFF. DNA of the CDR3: TGTGCCAGCAGCTGGGGCCCCAATGAAAAACTGTTTTTT.

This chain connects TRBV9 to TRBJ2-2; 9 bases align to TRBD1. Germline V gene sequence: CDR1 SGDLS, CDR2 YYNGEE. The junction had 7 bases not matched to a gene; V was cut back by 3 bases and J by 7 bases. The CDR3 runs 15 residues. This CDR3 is CASSDGTGFSGELFF. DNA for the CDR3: TGTGCCAGCAGCGATGGGACAGGGTTTAGCGGGGAGCTGTTTTTT.

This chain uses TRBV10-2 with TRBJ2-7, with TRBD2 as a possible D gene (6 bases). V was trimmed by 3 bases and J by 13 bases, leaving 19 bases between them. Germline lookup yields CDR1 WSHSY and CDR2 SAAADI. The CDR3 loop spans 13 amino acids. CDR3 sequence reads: CASSDFIGASAYF. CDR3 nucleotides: TGCGCCAGCAGTGATTTTATCGGCGCTAGCGCTTACTTC.

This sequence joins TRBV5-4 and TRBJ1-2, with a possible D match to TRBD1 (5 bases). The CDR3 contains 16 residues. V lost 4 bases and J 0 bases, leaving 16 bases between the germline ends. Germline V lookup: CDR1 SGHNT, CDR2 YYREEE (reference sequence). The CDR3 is CASSTPLGTSNYGYTF. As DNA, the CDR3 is TGTGCCAGCAGCACCCCCCTTGGGACTTCTAACTATGGCTACACCTTC.

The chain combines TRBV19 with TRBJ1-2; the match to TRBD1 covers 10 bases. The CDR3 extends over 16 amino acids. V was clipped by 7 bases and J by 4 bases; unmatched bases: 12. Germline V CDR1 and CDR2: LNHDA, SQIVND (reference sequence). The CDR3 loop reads CASMRGQGSRTYGYTF. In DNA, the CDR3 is TGTGCCAGTATGAGGGGACAGGGGTCCCGCACCTATGGCTACACCTTC.

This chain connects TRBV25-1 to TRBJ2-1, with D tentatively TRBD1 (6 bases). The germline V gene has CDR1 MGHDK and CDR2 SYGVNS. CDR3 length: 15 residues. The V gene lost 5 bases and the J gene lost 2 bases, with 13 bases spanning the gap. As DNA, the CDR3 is TGTGCCAGCAGTCCCGAACAGGGAGCCTACAATGAGCAGTTCTTC. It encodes CASSPEQGAYNEQFF.

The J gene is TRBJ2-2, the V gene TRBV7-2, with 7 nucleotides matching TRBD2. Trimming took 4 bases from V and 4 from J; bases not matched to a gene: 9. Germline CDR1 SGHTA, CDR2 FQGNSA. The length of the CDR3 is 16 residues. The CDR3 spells CASSWAGVPGTGELFF. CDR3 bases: TGTGCCAGCAGCTGGGCGGGGGTACCGGGCACCGGGGAGCTGTTTTTT.

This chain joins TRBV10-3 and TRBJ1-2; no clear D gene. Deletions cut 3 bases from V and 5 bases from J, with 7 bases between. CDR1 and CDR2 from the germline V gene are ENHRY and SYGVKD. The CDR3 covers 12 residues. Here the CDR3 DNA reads TGTGCCATCAGTGAAGGAGGATATGGCTACACCTTC. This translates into CAISEGGYGYTF.

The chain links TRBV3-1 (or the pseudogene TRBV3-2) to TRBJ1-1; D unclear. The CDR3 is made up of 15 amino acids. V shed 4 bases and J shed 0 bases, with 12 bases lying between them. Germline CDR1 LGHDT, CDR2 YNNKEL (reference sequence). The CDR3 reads CASSLLSDMNTEAFF. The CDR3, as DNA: TGTGCCAGCAGCCTCCTGTCAGATATGAACACTGAAGCTTTCTTT.

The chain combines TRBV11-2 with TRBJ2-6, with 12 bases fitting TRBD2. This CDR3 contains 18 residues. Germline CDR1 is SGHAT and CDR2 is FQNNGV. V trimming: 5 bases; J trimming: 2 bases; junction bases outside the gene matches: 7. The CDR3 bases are TGTGCCAGCAGCCCACGGACTAGCGGGGAGGCTGGGGCCAACGTCCTGACTTTC. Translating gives CASSPRTSGEAGANVLTF.

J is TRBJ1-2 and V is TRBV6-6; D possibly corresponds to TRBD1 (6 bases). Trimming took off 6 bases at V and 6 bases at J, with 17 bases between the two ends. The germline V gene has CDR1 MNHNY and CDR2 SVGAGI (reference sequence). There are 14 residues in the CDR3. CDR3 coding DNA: TGTGCCAGCAGCCCCGACAAGGGGGGGAATGGCTACACCTTC. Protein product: CASSPDKGGNGYTF.

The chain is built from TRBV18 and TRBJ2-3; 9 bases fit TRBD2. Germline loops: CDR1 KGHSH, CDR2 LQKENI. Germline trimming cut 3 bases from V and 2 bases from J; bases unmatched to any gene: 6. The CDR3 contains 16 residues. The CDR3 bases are TGTGCCAGCTCACCGGGAAGCGGGGGGTTCACAGATACGCAGTATTTT. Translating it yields CASSPGSGGFTDTQYF.

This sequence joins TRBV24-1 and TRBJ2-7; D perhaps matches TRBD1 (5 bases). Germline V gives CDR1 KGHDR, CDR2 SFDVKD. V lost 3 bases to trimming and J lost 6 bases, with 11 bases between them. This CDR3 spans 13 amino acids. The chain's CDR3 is CATSDPGRGEQYF. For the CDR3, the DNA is TGTGCCACCAGTGATCCCGGAAGGGGCGAGCAGTACTTC.

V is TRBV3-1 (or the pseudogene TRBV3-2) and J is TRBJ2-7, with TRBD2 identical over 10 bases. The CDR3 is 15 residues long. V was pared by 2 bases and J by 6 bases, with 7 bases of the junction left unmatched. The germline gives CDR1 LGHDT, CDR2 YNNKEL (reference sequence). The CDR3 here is CASSQFTSGAGEQYF. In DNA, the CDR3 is TGTGCCAGCAGCCAATTCACTAGCGGGGCGGGCGAGCAGTACTTC.

Here the CDR3 DNA reads TGTGCCAGCAGCTTAGCGCGGACTAGCGGGGAGCAGTTCTTC. It specifies CASSLARTSGEQFF. This rearrangement joins TRBV7-2 to TRBJ2-1, with 11 positions matching TRBD2. The CDR3 has 14 amino acids. The junction had 2 bases not matched to a gene; V was cut back by 0 bases and J by 10 bases. Germline assignment: CDR1 SGHTA and CDR2 FQGNSA.

CDR3 amino acids: CASSPEGTSGNTIYF. As DNA, the CDR3 is TGTGCCAGCAGCCCGGAGGGCACCTCTGGAAACACCATATATTTT. The chain combines TRBV7-2 with TRBJ1-3; D is unclear. Germline assignment: CDR1 SGHTA and CDR2 FQGNSA. This CDR3 has 15 amino acids. The V end was cut by 5 bases, the J end by 0 bases, with 11 bases between.

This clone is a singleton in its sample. Here the CDR3 reads CASSHEGGDLGEAFF. CDR3 in DNA: TGCGCCAGCAGCCATGAAGGAGGAGACTTGGGTGAAGCTTTCTTT. The chain links TRBV4-1 to TRBJ1-1; D unresolved. Per the germline V gene, CDR1 is MGHRA and CDR2 is YSYEKL. V dropped 3 bases and J dropped 7 bases, with 18 bases sitting between them. This CDR3 has 15 residues.

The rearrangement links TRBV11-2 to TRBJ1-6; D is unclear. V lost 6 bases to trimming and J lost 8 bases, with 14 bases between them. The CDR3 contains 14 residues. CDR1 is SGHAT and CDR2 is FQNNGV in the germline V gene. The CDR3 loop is CASSNQVGDSPLHF. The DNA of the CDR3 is TGTGCCAGCAGTAATCAGGTGGGAGATTCACCCCTCCACTTT.

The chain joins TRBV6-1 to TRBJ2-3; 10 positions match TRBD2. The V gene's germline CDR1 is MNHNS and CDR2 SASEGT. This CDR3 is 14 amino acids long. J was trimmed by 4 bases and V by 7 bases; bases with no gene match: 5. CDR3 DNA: TGTGCCAGCATCAGCGGGGGGGCCCCAGATACGCAGTATTTT. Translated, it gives CASISGGAPDTQYF.

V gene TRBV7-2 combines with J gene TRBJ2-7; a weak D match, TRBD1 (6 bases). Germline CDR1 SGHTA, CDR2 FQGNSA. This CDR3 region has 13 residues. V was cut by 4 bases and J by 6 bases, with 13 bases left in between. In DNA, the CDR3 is TGTGCCAGCAGCTCAACCCTGGGGGCCGAGCAGTACTTC. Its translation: CASSSTLGAEQYF.

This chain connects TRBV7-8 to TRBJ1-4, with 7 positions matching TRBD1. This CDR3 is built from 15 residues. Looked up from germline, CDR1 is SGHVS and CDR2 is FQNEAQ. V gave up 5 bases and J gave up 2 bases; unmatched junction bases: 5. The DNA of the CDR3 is TGTGCCAGCAGCCCGACAGGGACCACTAATGAAAAACTGTTTTTT. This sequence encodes CASSPTGTTNEKLFF.

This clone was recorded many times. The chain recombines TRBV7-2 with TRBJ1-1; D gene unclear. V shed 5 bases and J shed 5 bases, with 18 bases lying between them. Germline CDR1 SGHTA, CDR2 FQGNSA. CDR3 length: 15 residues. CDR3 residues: CASSPPGVVGTEAFF. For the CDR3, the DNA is TGTGCCAGCAGCCCGCCCGGGGTGGTGGGGACTGAAGCTTTCTTT.

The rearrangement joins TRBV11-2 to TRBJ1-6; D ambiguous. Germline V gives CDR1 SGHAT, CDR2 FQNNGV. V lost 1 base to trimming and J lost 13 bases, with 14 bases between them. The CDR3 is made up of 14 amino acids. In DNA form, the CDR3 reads TGTGCCAGCAGCTTAGCGGCAGGCTCAGTGCCCCTCCACTTT. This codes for CASSLAAGSVPLHF.

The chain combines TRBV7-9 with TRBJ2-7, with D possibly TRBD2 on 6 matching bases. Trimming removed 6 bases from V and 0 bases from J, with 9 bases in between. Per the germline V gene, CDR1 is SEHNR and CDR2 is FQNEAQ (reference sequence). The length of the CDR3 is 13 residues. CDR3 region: CASRFGGSYEQYF. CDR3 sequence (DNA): TGTGCCAGCAGGTTCGGGGGCTCCTACGAGCAGTACTTC.

Here the CDR3 reads CASSSYVVETQYF. The CDR3 DNA reads as TGTGCCAGCAGCTCCTACGTTGTAGAGACCCAGTACTTC. The genes are TRBV7-2 and TRBJ2-5; D unclear. This CDR3 spans 13 amino acids. CDR1 is SGHTA, CDR2 FQGNSA, per germline. The ends were cut back, 4 bases at V and 4 bases at J, with 10 bases in the middle.

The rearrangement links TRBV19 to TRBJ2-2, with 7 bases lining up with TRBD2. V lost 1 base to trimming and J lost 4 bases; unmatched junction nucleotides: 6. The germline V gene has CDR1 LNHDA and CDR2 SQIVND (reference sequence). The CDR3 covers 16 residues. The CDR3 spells CASSIGGLDTTGELFF. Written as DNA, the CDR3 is TGTGCCAGTAGTATAGGAGGACTAGACACCACCGGGGAGCTGTTTTTT.